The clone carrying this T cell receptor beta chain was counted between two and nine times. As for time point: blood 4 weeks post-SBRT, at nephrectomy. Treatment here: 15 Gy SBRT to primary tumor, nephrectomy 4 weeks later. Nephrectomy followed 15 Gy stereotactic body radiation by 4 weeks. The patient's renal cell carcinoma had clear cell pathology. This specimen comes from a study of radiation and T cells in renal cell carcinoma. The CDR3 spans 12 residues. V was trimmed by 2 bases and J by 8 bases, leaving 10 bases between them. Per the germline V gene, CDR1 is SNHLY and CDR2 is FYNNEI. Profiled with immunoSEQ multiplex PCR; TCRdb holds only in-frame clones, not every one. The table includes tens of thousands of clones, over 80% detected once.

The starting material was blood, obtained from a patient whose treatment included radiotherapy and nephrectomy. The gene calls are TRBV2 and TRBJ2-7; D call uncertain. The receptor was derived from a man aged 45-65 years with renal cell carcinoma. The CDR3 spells CASSERPSKQYF. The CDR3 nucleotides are TGTGCCAGCAGTGAACGGCCTAGTAAGCAGTACTTC.